These T cell receptor beta chains were read from a single sample in a study of blood T cell repertoires in COVID-19. The assay was immunoSEQ multiplex PCR, and TCRdb's table has in-frame clones only and misses some. The sample has some 180,000 clones, 75% to 90% seen once; the top ten hold roughly 8%. What was sequenced was peripheral blood. Receptors were obtained from a woman in her fifties or sixties with acute or convalescent COVID-19. Both conserved end residues are part of each CDR3. Fields, in order: clone size, J gene, V gene, D gene, CDR3 length, CDR3 DNA, CDR3 protein. A D gene is named only where the DNA matches it firmly. Size is omitted from some rows. Given values are once, few, many or a class for expanded clones.

. TRBJ1-2 TRBV28 . 16 TGTGCCAGCAGTCCCTTAGGGGGAGGGGCTAACTATGGCTACACCTTC CASSPLGGGANYGYTF
. TRBJ2-7 TRBV27 TRBD1 17 TGTGCCAGCAGTTTATATTCAACAGGGACAGGGGCCGGTAAGCAGTACTTC CASSLYSTGTGAGKQYF
. TRBJ2-5 TRBV28 . 16 TGTGCCAGCAGTTTCCCCCGACAGGCGCTTCAAGAGACCCAGTACTTC CASSFPRQALQETQYF
. TRBJ1-6 TRBV6-6 . 14 TGTGCCAGCAGTTACCGCGGGGGGGATTCACCCCTCCACTTT CASSYRGGDSPLHF
few TRBJ1-1 TRBV3-1/TRBV3-2 TRBD1 13 TGTGCCGCACAGGGGCCCAGGGGCACTGAAGCTTTCTTT CAAQGPRGTEAFF
few TRBJ1-5 TRBV7-6 TRBD1 15 TGTGCCAGCAGCCAAAGTCAGGGGGGTCATCAGCCCCAGCATTTT CASSQSQGGHQPQHF
. TRBJ2-1 TRBV5-1 TRBD2 14 TGCGCCAGCAGTCGGACTAGCGGTTACAATGAGCAGTTCTTC CASSRTSGYNEQFF
. TRBJ1-2 TRBV6-1 . 13 TGTGCCAGCAGTTCCGACAGTTACTATGGCTACACCTTC CASSSDSYYGYTF
. TRBJ1-3 TRBV7-6 . 16 TGTGCCAGCAGCTCCACCAACCCAACGGTTGGAAACACCATATATTTT CASSSTNPTVGNTIYF
. TRBJ1-5 TRBV28 . 15 TGTGCCAGCAGTTCCGACATAGGCGGCAATCAGCCCCAGCATTTT CASSSDIGGNQPQHF
many TRBJ2-1 TRBV2 TRBD2 14 TGTGCCAGCCGGCAGACTAGCGGGTTGAATGAGCAGTTCTTC CASRQTSGLNEQFF
. TRBJ2-3 TRBV7-3 . 15 TGTGCCAGCAGCCGAGATTTTACCCTTTCTGATACGCAGTATTTT CASSRDFTLSDTQYF
. TRBJ1-2 TRBV7-8 . 14 TGTGCCAGCAGCTCACGGGAGAGCGGCTATGGCTACACCTTC CASSSRESGYGYTF
few TRBJ2-1 TRBV2 TRBD2 17 TGTGCCAGCAGTTTCTTAGCGGGAGATTTCCCCTACAATGAGCAGTTCTTC CASSFLAGDFPYNEQFF
. TRBJ2-6 TRBV2 . 16 TGTGCCAGCAGTAACAGGGTGTCTTCTGGGGCCAACGTCCTGACTTTC CASSNRVSSGANVLTF
. TRBJ2-2 TRBV7-9 . 16 TGTGCCAGCAGCTTAGAGCGTAGCGCGAACACCGGGGAGCTGTTTTTT CASSLERSANTGELFF
. TRBJ2-1 TRBV5-5 TRBD2 15 TGTGCCAGCAGCTCCGAGCGGGACTCCTACAATGAGCAGTTCTTC CASSSERDSYNEQFF
. TRBJ1-5 TRBV30 . 11 TGTGCCGGAGGTAGTAATCAGCCCCAGCATTTT CAGGSNQPQHF
. TRBJ1-2 TRBV24-1 . 13 TGTGCCACCAGTGAATCCTTAAACTATGGCTACACCTTC CATSESLNYGYTF
. TRBJ1-1 TRBV7-9 . 15 TGTGCCAGCAGCCCCCGGGCGGGGGCGAGCACTGAAGCTTTCTTT CASSPRAGASTEAFF
. TRBJ2-5 TRBV3-1/TRBV3-2 . 13 TGTGCCAGCAGCCACCGGAGCGGAGAGACCCAGTACTTC CASSHRSGETQYF
. TRBJ2-5 TRBV10-3 . 15 TGTGCCATCAGTGATAGGGACACCTCATTGCAGACCCAGTACTTC CAISDRDTSLQTQYF
. TRBJ2-2 TRBV5-4 TRBD1 17 TGTGCCAGCAGCTTGGAACAGGGGGCGCGTCAGACCGGGGAGCTGTTTTTT CASSLEQGARQTGELFF
. TRBJ2-6 TRBV15 . 18 TGTGCCACCAGCAGAGGTGGGGCCGGCAGGTCTGGGGCCAACGTCCTGACTTTC CATSRGGAGRSGANVLTF
. TRBJ1-6 TRBV9 . 14 TGTGCCAGCAGCGTCGCGGGGGTCGATTCACCCCTCCACTTT CASSVAGVDSPLHF
. TRBJ2-5 TRBV24-1 . 15 TGTGCCACCAGTGATTTGCGACAGGCCGGAGGGACCCAGTACTTC CATSDLRQAGGTQYF
. TRBJ2-3 TRBV4-2 TRBD2 17 TGTGCCAGCAGCCAAGATTCTAGCGGGAGCCCGACAGATACGCAGTATTTT CASSQDSSGSPTDTQYF
. TRBJ1-2 TRBV2 . 11 TGTGCCAGCAGGGGCAACTATGGCTACACCTTC CASRGNYGYTF
. TRBJ2-3 TRBV4-2 TRBD2 17 TGTGCCAGCAGCCAAGAGGCGGGGGTGAGCCCCACAGATACGCAGTATTTT CASSQEAGVSPTDTQYF
few TRBJ1-1 TRBV10-1 . 13 TGCGCCAGCAGTCCCCGCAGGGGTACTGAAGCTTTCTTT CASSPRRGTEAFF
. TRBJ2-5 TRBV11-2 . 18 TGTGCCAGCAGCTCCCGCGGGGGGACAGGGAAGGCGGGTGAGACCCAGTACTTC CASSSRGGTGKAGETQYF
few TRBJ2-3 TRBV27 . 15 TGTGCCAGCAGTCCGCGGGACGGTCGCACAGATACGCAGTATTTT CASSPRDGRTDTQYF
. TRBJ2-3 TRBV5-1 TRBD2 16 TGCGCCAGCAGCCCAGGGGATAGCGGGAGATCTGATACGCAGTATTTT CASSPGDSGRSDTQYF
. TRBJ2-3 TRBV7-9 TRBD2 18 TGTGCCAGCAGCCCCGGGACTAGCGGGAGGGCTGGGGCAGATACGCAGTATTTT CASSPGTSGRAGADTQYF
. TRBJ1-5 TRBV12-3/TRBV12-4 . 13 TGTGCCAGCAGTTTGAGGTCCAATCAGCCCCAGCATTTT CASSLRSNQPQHF
. TRBJ1-4 TRBV18 TRBD1 13 TGTGCCAGCTCACGGGACAGGGATGAAAAACTGTTTTTT CASSRDRDEKLFF
. TRBJ1-6 TRBV6-5 . 12 TGTGCCAGCAGAGACGGGGATGCACCCCTCCACTTT CASRDGDAPLHF
. TRBJ2-1 TRBV11-3 TRBD2 16 TGTGCCAGCAGCCAAAAGACTAGCGTTTCCTACAATGAGCAGTTCTTC CASSQKTSVSYNEQFF
. TRBJ2-2 TRBV7-8 . 15 TGTGCCAGCAGCTTACAGACTAGTGGCCCCGGGGAGCTGTTTTTT CASSLQTSGPGELFF
. TRBJ1-4 TRBV28 . 12 TGTGCCACCTGCCCGGAGCTCGGAGGAATGTTTTTT CATCPELGGMFF
. TRBJ2-1 TRBV4-1 . 16 TGCGCCAGCAGCCAAGGGCGGGCCAGGGGGGTCTATGAGCAGTTCTTC CASSQGRARGVYEQFF
. TRBJ2-3 TRBV5-4 TRBD2 19 TGTGCCAGCAGCTTGCCCTTCAGCCTCAGCGGGAGGCTCCCAGATACGCAGTATTTT CASSLPFSLSGRLPDTQYF
. TRBJ2-7 TRBV9 TRBD2 16 TGTGCCAGCAGTTCCCCCGGCGGAACTAGCGGTTACGAGCAGTACTTC CASSSPGGTSGYEQYF
. TRBJ1-2 TRBV12-3/TRBV12-4 . 12 TGTGCCAGCAGTTTACAGGTTTTCGAGGGCACCTTC CASSLQVFEGTF
. TRBJ1-2 TRBV28 . 12 TGTGCCAGCAGTTTACGACAGTATGGCTACACCTTC CASSLRQYGYTF
. TRBJ1-4 TRBV19 . 13 TGTGCCAGTAGTAGGGCAGTACGGGAAAAACTGTTTTTT CASSRAVREKLFF
. TRBJ2-3 TRBV9 . 15 TGTGCCAGCAGCGTAACTTTCACCGATAAGGATACGCAGTATTTT CASSVTFTDKDTQYF
. TRBJ2-1 TRBV3-1/TRBV3-2 TRBD2 16 TGTGCCAGCAGCCCGGGACTAGCGGGAGTCGGGGGGGAGCAGTTCTTC CASSPGLAGVGGEQFF
. TRBJ1-1 TRBV2 . 14 TGTGCCAGCAGTCCGAGATTCACGAACACTGAAGCTTTCTTT CASSPRFTNTEAFF
. TRBJ1-1 TRBV19 . 13 TGTGCCAGTAGGATTGACAGGCAAACTGAAGCTTTCTTT CASRIDRQTEAFF
. TRBJ2-4 TRBV4-1 . 16 TGCGCCAGCAGCCATAGGGCGGGGCTAGCCAAAAACATTCAGTACTTC CASSHRAGLAKNIQYF
medium-sized TRBJ2-1 TRBV28 TRBD2 16 TGTGCCAGCAGATTTAGCGGGAAACTCCTACTCAATGAGCAGTTCTTC CASRFSGKLLLNEQFF